The entry below describes one TCR beta chain. Its target is unknown. The data were obtained in a study of Ad26.COV2.S vaccination and SARS-CoV-2 variants. For the study at large: Once or twice, 56 days apart, Ad26.COV2.S was delivered intramuscularly. Study-wide results and limits: Estimates derived from TCR breadth and depth analyses may have underestimated total T cell responses. Responses of spike-specific T cells (both CD8+ and CD4+) reportedly showed substantial breadth after vaccination.

The length of the CDR3 is 16 residues. V was clipped by 6 bases and J by 2 bases; unmatched bases: 9. Germline lookup yields CDR1 WNHNN and CDR2 SYGVQD (reference sequence). Repertoires were generated with immunoSEQ multiplex PCR, while TCRdb's copy carries only in-frame clones and drops some. The repertoire holds about 420,000 clones, with approximately 88% as singletons. Treatment reported: around 19 received Ad26.COV2.S at low or high dose, single or two shots; about five received placebo; per-sample allocation not given. Repertoires come from day 63 after the first vaccine or placebo injection. The chain recombines TRBV10-1 with TRBJ2-3; 9 positions match TRBD2. The sample in question was peripheral blood, obtained in a trial of Ad26.COV2.S vaccine versus placebo. The receptor was derived from a person aged 18-65 years who received the Ad26.COV2.S COVID-19 vaccine or a placebo. The CDR3 DNA follows: TGCGCCAGCAGCGAACTCTTAGCGGGGGCCACAGATACGCAGTATTTT. Residues: CASSELLAGATDTQYF.